This T cell receptor (beta chain) is from a study of spatial heterogeneity in lung cancer. Study as a whole: Samples came from roughly 72 TRACERx patients with untreated early-stage lung cancer. Where present, follow-up PBMC were sequenced a median of about 2 years after resection. Beta-chain sequences consistently outnumbered alpha-chain sequences in detection.

This sample's time point: blood at routine non-recurrence follow-up after resection. Unsorted samples of tumor, nontumor lung or frozen PBMC had their whole RNA sequenced. TCRdb fed the 5' RACE reads into MiXCR, producing one record per CDR3 protein. The sample yields around 100,000 distinct CDR3 sequences, 10% to 12% seen once. Germline V gives CDR1 SQVTM, CDR2 ANQGSEA. V was cut by 1 base and J by 2 bases, with 13 bases left in between. This CDR3 comprises 15 residues. This specimen was PBMCs, taken at follow-up. This rearrangement joins TRBV29-1 to TRBJ2-3; weak D call: TRBD1 (5 bases). This sequence was found in a female donor with early-stage non-small cell lung cancer. The CDR3 nucleotides are TGCAGCGTTGAAGGCACAGGCCTCACCACAGATACGCAGTATTTT. This sequence encodes CSVEGTGLTTDTQYF.